The 15 T cell receptor beta chains below come from one sample, sequenced in a study of control samples from healthy donors and cancer patients. Using immunoSEQ multiplex PCR, the repertoire was profiled, and TCRdb retains in-frame clones only, with some absent. Of around 180,000 clones in the sample, around 90% were seen once. Material: blood. The origin of the receptors is a woman in her twenties or thirties in good health.

The chain recombines TRBV18 with TRBJ1-3; 9 nucleotides agree with TRBD1. The CDR3 runs to 16 residues. The junction had 2 bases not matched to a gene; V was cut back by 0 bases and J by 2 bases. The germline V gene encodes CDR1 KGHSH and CDR2 LQKENI. The CDR3 here is CASSPPGTGPGNTIYF. CDR3 bases: TGTGCCAGCTCACCACCGGGGACAGGGCCTGGAAACACCATATATTTT.

The chain links TRBV7-9 to TRBJ1-1; unclear D gene. The CDR3 consists of 12 residues. Germline assignment: CDR1 SEHNR and CDR2 FQNEAQ (reference sequence). Trimming cost V 6 bases and J 8 bases, with 13 bases left between them. The CDR3 DNA sequence: TGTGCCAGCAGTTCCGGGCCCACCGAAGCTTTCTTT. Translating gives CASSSGPTEAFF. Looking up the rest from reference TRBV7-9 and TRBJ1-1 gives the full variable domain: DTGVSQNPRHKITKRGQNVTFRCDPISEHNRLYWYRQTLGQGPEFLTYFQNEAQLEKSRLLSDRFSAERPKGSFSTLEIQRTEQGDSAMYLCASSSGPTEAFFGQGTRLTVV.

The rearrangement uses TRBV2 and TRBJ2-5; D is perhaps TRBD2 (5 bases). CDR1 SNHLY and CDR2 FYNNEI come from the germline V gene. The CDR3 has 12 residues. V was pared by 7 bases and J by 5 bases, with 11 bases between. As DNA, the CDR3 is TGTGCCAGCACCCGGGAACGGGAGACCCAGTACTTC. Its translation: CASTRERETQYF.

The chain has TRBV7-8 and TRBJ1-2; D gene ambiguous. The V end was cut by 5 bases, the J end by 5 bases, with 18 bases between. In germline, CDR1 is SGHVS, CDR2 FQNEAQ. The length of the CDR3 is 15 residues. The CDR3 loop reads CASSLAESVRYGYTF. In nucleotides, the CDR3 is TGTGCCAGCAGCCTTGCCGAATCGGTAAGGTATGGCTACACCTTC.

This chain joins TRBV27 and TRBJ2-1; a possible D gene is TRBD1 (6 bases). V was pared by 5 bases and J by 9 bases, with 14 bases between. Germline V gene lookup returns CDR1 MNHEY and CDR2 SMNVEV (reference sequence). CDR3 size: 13 residues. This CDR3 is CASSPIRGPEQFF. The CDR3 nucleotides are TGTGCCAGCAGTCCGATCAGGGGCCCTGAGCAGTTCTTC.

The chain carries TRBV7-2 and TRBJ2-3; TRBD2 matches at 7 bases. V shed 0 bases and J 5 bases; nucleotides not matched to a gene: 8. Germline V gene data show CDR1 as SGHTA and CDR2 as FQGNSA. This CDR3 has 16 amino acids. The DNA for the CDR3 is TGTGCCAGCAGCTTAGCTTCGGGGGAGGGCCAAGATACGCAGTATTTT. This gives the protein CASSLASGEGQDTQYF.

The rearrangement links TRBV5-1 to TRBJ1-2; unclear D gene. Trimming took off 3 bases at V and 7 bases at J, with 13 bases between the two ends. CDR1 SGHRS and CDR2 YFSETQ come from the germline V gene. The CDR3 contains 13 residues. CDR3 DNA: TGCGCCAGCAGCTCAAACGTCTGGTCTGGCTACACCTTC. Protein product: CASSSNVWSGYTF.

This rearrangement joins TRBV5-4 to TRBJ2-7, with 7 bases that match TRBD2. The CDR3 sequence is 15 residues long. V lost 0 bases and J lost 2; bases outside the gene matches: 5. Germline CDR1 reads SGHNT; CDR2 reads YYREEE (reference sequence). The CDR3 DNA is TGTGCCAGCAGCTTGGGTGTAGCGGGTACCTACGAGCAGTACTTC. Translating it yields CASSLGVAGTYEQYF.

This clone has only one observation. The chain is built from TRBV7-9 and TRBJ2-5; D is uncertain. Germline CDR1 is SEHNR and CDR2 is FQNEAQ (reference sequence). CDR3 size: 13 residues. The ends were cut back, 5 bases at V and 2 bases at J, with 9 bases in the middle. CDR3 region: CASSHGRQETQYF. CDR3 DNA sequence: TGTGCCAGCAGCCATGGACGGCAAGAGACCCAGTACTTC.

The V gene is TRBV4-1, the J gene TRBJ1-2; no firm D call. The V and J ends lost 0 bases and 10 bases respectively, with 12 bases between them. Germline CDR1 MGHRA, CDR2 YSYEKL. There are 13 residues in the CDR3. The CDR3 is CASSQETEHDYTF. The CDR3, as DNA: TGCGCCAGCAGCCAAGAGACGGAACACGACTACACCTTC.

The rearrangement joins TRBV24-1 to TRBJ2-2; tentatively, D is TRBD1 or TRBD2 (5 bases each). Between the trimmed V and J ends, which lost 5 bases and 6 bases, there was a span of 9 bases. Germline V gene sequence: CDR1 KGHDR, CDR2 SFDVKD. This CDR3 has 13 amino acids. The DNA for the CDR3 is TGTGCCACCAGTGCAGGGACGGCCGGGGAGCTGTTTTTT. Translating gives CATSAGTAGELFF.

The chain carries TRBV3-1 (or the pseudogene TRBV3-2) and TRBJ2-2; weak D call: TRBD1 (7 bases). V lost 4 bases and J lost 4, with 16 bases in between. The CDR3 totals 16 residues. CDR1 is LGHDT, CDR2 YNNKEL, per germline (reference sequence). This chain's CDR3 is CASSRQGGRATGELFF. CDR3 nucleotides: TGTGCCAGCAGCCGCCAGGGGGGAAGGGCCACCGGGGAGCTGTTTTTT.

This sequence joins TRBV11-3 and TRBJ2-2; D gene ambiguous. The CDR3 is 13 residues long. V dropped 3 bases and J dropped 6 bases, with 8 bases sitting between them. Germline CDR1 SGHNT, CDR2 YENEEA. CDR3 nucleotide sequence: TGTGCCAGCAGCTTTGCCAGTCCCGGGGAGCTGTTTTTT. Translating it yields CASSFASPGELFF.

The V and J genes are TRBV6-1 and TRBJ2-2; no reliable D call. Looked up from germline, CDR1 is MNHNS and CDR2 is SASEGT. Trimming took off 0 bases at V and 1 base at J, with 6 bases between the two ends. The CDR3 runs 15 residues. The chain's CDR3 is CASSEAAQNTGELFF. For the CDR3, the DNA is TGTGCCAGCAGTGAAGCTGCGCAGAACACCGGGGAGCTGTTTTTT.

The CDR3 region has the DNA TGCGCCAGCAGCTTGTTTGCAGCAACTAATGAAAAACTGTTTTTT. Its protein product is CASSLFAATNEKLFF. The chain links TRBV5-1 to TRBJ1-4; D is undetermined. CDR3 length: 15 residues. Germline CDR1 is SGHRS and CDR2 is YFSETQ. The V gene lost 1 base and the J gene lost 0 bases, with 7 bases spanning the gap.